The clone carrying this TCR beta chain turned up a few times. This entry belongs to a study of cytotoxic CD8 clonotypes in ibrutinib-treated CLL. This table comes from immunoSEQ multiplex PCR, and its TCRdb copy is limited to in-frame clones, with some not included. The sample has around 70,000 clones, 75% to 95% seen once. From germline, CDR1 is SGDLS and CDR2 YYNGEE. The CDR3 contains 16 residues. V lost 0 bases to trimming and J lost 5 bases; unmatched junction nucleotides: 11. The chain has TRBV9 and TRBJ2-7, with TRBD2 matching over 7 bases. This TCR came from a human donor with chronic lymphocytic leukemia. Here the sequenced sample was PBMCs, taken after 12 months of ibrutinib treatment. CDR3 sequence reads: CASSVDSGTGLDEQYF. The CDR3 DNA sequence: TGTGCCAGCAGCGTAGACAGCGGGACGGGACTCGACGAGCAGTACTTC.